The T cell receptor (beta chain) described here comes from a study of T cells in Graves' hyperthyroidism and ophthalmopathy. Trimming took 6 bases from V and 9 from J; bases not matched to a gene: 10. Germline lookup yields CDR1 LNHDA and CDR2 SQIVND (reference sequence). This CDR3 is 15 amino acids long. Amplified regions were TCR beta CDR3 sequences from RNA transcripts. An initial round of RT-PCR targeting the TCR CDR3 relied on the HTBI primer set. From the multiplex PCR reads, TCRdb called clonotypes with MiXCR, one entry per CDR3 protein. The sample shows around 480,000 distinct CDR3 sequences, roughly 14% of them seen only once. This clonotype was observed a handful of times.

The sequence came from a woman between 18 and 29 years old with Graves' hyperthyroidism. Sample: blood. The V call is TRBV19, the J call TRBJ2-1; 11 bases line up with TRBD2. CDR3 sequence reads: CASRSSGRAAGEQFF. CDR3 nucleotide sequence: TGTGCCAGTAGGAGTAGCGGGAGGGCCGCAGGTGAGCAGTTCTTC.